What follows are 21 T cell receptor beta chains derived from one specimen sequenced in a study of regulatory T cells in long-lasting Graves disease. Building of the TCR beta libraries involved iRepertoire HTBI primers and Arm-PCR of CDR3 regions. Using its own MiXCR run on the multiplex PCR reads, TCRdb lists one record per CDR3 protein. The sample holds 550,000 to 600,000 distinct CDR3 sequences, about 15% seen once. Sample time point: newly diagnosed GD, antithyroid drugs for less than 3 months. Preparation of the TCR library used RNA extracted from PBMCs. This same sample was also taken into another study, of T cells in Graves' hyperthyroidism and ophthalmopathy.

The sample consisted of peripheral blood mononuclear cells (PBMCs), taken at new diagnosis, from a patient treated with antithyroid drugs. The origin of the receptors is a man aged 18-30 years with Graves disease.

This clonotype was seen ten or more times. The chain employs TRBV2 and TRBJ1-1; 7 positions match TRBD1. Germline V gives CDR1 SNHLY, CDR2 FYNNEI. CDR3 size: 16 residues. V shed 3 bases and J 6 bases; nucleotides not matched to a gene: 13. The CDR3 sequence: CASSDPDRVFRPEAFF. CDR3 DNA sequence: TGTGCCAGCAGTGACCCCGACAGGGTGTTTCGTCCTGAAGCTTTCTTT.

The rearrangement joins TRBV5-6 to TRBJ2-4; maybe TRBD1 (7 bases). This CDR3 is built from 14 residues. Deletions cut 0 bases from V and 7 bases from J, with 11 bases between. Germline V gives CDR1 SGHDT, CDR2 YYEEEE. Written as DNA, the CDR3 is TGTGCCAGCAGCTTGGATGGAGGGGGCAACATTCAGTACTTC. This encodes CASSLDGGGNIQYF.

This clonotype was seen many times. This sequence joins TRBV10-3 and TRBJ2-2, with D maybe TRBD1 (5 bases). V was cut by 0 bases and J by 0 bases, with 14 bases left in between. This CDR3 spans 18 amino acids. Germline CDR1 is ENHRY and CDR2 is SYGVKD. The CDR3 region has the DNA TGTGCCATCAGTGAGTCGGCCAGGGCCCCCTCGAACACCGGGGAGCTGTTTTTT. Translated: CAISESARAPSNTGELFF.

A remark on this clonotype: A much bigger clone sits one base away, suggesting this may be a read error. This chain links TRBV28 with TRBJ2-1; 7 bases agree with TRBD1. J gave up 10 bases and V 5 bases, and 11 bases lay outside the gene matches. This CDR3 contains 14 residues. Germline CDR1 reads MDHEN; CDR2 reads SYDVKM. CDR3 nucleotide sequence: TGTGCCAGCAGTCCACCGAGACAGGGCTACGAGCAGTTCTTC. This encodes CASSPPRQGYEQFF.

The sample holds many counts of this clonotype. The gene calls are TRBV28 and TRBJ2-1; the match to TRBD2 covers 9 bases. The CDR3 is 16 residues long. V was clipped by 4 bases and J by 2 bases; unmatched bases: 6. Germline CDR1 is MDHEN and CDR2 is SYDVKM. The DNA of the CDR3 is TGTGCCAGCAGTTCCGTAGCGGGAGAGGCCTACAATGAGCAGTTCTTC. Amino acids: CASSSVAGEAYNEQFF.

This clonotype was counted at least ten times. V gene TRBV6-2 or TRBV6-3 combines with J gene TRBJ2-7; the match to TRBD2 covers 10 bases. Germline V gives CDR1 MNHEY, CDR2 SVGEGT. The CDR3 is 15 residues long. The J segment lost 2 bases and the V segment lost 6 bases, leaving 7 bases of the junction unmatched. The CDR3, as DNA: TGTGCCAGCAGATTGACTAGCGGGTCAACCTACGAGCAGTACTTC. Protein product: CASRLTSGSTYEQYF.

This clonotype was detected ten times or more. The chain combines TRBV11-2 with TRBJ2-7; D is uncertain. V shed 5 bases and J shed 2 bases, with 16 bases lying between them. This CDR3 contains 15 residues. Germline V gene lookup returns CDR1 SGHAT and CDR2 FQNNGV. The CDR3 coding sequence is TGTGCCAGCAGCATTGACTCGCGGCGAACCTACGAGCAGTACTTC. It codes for CASSIDSRRTYEQYF. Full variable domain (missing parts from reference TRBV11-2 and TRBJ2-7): EAGVAQSPRYKIIEKRQSVAFWCNPISGHATLYWYQQILGQGPKLLIQFQNNGVVDDSQLPKDRFSAERLKGVDSTLKIQPAKLEDSAVYLCASSIDSRRTYEQYFGPGTRLTVT.

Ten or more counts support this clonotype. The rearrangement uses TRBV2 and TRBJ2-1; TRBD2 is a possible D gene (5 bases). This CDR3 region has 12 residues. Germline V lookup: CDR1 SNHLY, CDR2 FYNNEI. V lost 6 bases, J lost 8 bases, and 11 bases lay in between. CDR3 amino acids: CASSVGSDEQFF. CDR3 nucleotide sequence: TGTGCCAGCAGCGTGGGGAGCGATGAGCAGTTCTTC.

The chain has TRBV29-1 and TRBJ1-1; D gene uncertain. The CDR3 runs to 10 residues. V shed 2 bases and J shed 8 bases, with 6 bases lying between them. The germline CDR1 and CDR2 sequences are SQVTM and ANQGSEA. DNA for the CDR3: TGCAGCGTTGAATTCCGCGAAGCTTTCTTT. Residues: CSVEFREAFF. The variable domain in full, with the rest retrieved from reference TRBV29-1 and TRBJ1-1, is SAVISQKPSRDICQRGTSLTIQCQVDSQVTMMFWYRQQPGQSLTLIATANQGSEATYESGFVIDKFPISRPNLTFSTLTVSNMSPEDSSIYLCSVEFREAFFGQGTRLTVV.

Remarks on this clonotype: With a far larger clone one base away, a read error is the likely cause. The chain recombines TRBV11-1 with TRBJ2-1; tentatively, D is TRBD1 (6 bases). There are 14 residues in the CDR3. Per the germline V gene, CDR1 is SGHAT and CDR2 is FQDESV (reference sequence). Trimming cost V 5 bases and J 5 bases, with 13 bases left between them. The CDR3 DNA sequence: TGTGCCAGCAGCCAAGGAGACAGGAACAATGAGCAGTTCTTC. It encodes CASSQGDRNNEQFF.

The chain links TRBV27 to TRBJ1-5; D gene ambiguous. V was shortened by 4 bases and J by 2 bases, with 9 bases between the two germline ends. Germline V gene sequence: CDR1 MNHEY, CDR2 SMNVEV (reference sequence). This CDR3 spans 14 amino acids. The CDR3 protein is CASSWRLGNQPQHF. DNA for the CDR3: TGTGCCAGCAGTTGGCGGTTAGGCAATCAGCCCCAGCATTTT.

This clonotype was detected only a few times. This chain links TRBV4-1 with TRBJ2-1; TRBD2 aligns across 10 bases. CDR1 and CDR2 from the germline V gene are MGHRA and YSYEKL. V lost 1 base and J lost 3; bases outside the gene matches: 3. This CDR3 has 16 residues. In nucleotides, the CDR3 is TGCGCCAGCAGCCAAGTAGCTAGCGGGAGCTACAATGAGCAGTTCTTC. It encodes CASSQVASGSYNEQFF.

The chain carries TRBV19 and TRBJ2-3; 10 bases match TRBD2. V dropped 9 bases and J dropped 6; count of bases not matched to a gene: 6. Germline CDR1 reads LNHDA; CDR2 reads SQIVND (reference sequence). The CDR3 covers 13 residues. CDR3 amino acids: CASQQTSGDTQYF. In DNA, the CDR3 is TGTGCCAGCCAACAGACTAGCGGGGATACGCAGTATTTT.

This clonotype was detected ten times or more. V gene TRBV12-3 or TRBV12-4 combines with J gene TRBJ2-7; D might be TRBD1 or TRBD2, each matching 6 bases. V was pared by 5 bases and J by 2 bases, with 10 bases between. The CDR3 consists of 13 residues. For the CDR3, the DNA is TGTGCCAGCAGTGAAGGGGGGACCTACGAGCAGTACTTC. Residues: CASSEGGTYEQYF.

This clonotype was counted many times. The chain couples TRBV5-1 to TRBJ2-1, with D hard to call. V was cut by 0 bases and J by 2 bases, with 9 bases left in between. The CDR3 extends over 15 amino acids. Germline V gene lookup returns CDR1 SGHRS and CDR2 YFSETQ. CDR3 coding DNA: TGCGCCAGCAGCTTGGGGCAGCTGGCCTACAATGAGCAGTTCTTC. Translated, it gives CASSLGQLAYNEQFF.

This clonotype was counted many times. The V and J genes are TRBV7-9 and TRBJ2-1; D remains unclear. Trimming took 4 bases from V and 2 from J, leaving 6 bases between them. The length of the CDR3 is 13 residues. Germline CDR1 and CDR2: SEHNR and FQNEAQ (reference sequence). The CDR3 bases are TGTGCCAGCAGCTCCGGAGCCTACAATGAGCAGTTCTTC. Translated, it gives CASSSGAYNEQFF. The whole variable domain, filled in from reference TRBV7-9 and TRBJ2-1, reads DTGVSQNPRHKITKRGQNVTFRCDPISEHNRLYWYRQTLGQGPEFLTYFQNEAQLEKSRLLSDRFSAERPKGSFSTLEIQRTEQGDSAMYLCASSSGAYNEQFFGPGTRLTVL.

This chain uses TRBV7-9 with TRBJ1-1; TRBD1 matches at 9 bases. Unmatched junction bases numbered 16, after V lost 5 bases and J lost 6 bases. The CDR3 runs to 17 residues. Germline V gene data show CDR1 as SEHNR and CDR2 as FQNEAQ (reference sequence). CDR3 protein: CASSPVPGQGMGPEAFF. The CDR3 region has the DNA TGTGCCAGCAGCCCTGTCCCGGGACAGGGAATGGGGCCTGAAGCTTTCTTT.

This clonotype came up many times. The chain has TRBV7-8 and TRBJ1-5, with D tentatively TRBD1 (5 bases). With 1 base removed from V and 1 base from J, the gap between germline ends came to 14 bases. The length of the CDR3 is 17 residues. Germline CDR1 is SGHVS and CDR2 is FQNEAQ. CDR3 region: CASSLEYGGVSNQPQHF. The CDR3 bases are TGTGCCAGCAGCTTAGAGTATGGAGGGGTGAGCAATCAGCCCCAGCATTTT.

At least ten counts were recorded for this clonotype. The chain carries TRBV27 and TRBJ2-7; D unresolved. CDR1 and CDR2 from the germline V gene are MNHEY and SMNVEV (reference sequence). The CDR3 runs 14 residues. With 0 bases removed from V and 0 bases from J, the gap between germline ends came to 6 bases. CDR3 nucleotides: TGTGCCAGCAGTTTATCGGGGTACTCCTACGAGCAGTACTTC. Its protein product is CASSLSGYSYEQYF.

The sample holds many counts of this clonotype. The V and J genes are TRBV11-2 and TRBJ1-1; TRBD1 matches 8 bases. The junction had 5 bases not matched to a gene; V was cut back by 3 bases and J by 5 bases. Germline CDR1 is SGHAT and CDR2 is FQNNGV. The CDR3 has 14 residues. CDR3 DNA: TGTGCCAGCAGCTTTGGACAGGGTTGGACTGAAGCTTTCTTT. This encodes CASSFGQGWTEAFF.

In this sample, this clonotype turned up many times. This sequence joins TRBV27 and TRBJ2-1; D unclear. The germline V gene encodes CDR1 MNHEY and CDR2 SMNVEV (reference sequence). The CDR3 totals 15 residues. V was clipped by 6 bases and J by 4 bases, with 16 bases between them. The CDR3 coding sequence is TGTGCCAGCAGGACGACCTTAGGCGGTTACAATGAGCAGTTCTTC. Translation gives CASRTTLGGYNEQFF.